The clone carrying this TCR beta chain has more than one count but fewer than ten. V dropped 5 bases and J dropped 2; count of bases not matched to a gene: 2. Germline CDR1 and CDR2: LNHDA and SQIVND (reference sequence). The CDR3 loop spans 14 amino acids. As handled by the study authors: Amplification of reference gene primers was used by the study to estimate nucleated cell counts. Generated by immunoSEQ multiplex PCR, the TCRdb table keeps only in-frame clones and is missing some. From that table come the V and J calls and clone size; the DNA was used to work out D and trimming. This sample has 200,000 to 250,000 clones, with roughly 80% found just once. The sample is drawn from a study of blood T cell repertoires in COVID-19. Turning to the study itself: Donors in the United States, Italy and Spain gave samples during acute or convalescent COVID-19.

This TCR came from a woman aged 45-65 years with acute or convalescent COVID-19. Sequencing was performed on peripheral blood. V is TRBV19 and J is TRBJ2-3; 9 bases are shared with TRBD2. The CDR3 DNA reads TGTGCCAGTAGTCTAGCGGGGAACACAGATACGCAGTATTTT. Translation: CASSLAGNTDTQYF.